A single sample is the source of the 20 T cell receptor beta chains below, sequenced in a study of T cells in women clearing cervical HPV infection. Clones were sequenced by immunoSEQ multiplex PCR, and TCRdb holds only the in-frame ones, with some missing. This sample contains some 20,000 clones. Material: blood buffy coat. The receptors were sampled from a woman between 18 and 70 years old with a cervical HPV16 infection that either progressed to CIN3+ or cleared (not recorded which).

With respect to this clone: The read stops 3 residues short of the end of the CDR3; the missing end is completed from the germline J gene. The chain links TRBV7-9 to TRBJ2-3, with D tentatively TRBD1 (6 bases). Looked up from germline, CDR1 is SEHNR and CDR2 is FQNEAQ (reference sequence). This CDR3 comprises 14 residues. Trimming stripped 4 bases from V and 3 bases from J, with 11 bases between. CDR3 in amino acids: CASSSWGQTDTQYF. The covered CDR3 bases are TGTGCCAGCAGCTCGTGGGGGCAGACAGATACG.

As regards this clone: Read sequence stops 3 residues before the CDR3 end, and the germline J gene provides the missing end. The J gene is TRBJ2-3, the V gene TRBV7-9, with TRBD1 as a possible D gene (6 bases). The CDR3 is 15 amino acids. In germline, CDR1 is SEHNR, CDR2 FQNEAQ (reference sequence). The part of the CDR3 DNA that was read is TGTGCCAGCAGCTTAGGCCCAGGGACAAGGGAGACG. Translating gives CASSLGPGTRET. From start to end, the CDR3 is CASSLGPGTRETQYF.

Note on this clone: The DNA ends 3 residues before the CDR3 does, and the rest of the CDR3 is filled in from the germline J gene. The chain is built from TRBV7-2 and TRBJ1-6, with D possibly matching TRBD1 (6 bases). The CDR3 is 14 amino acids. The germline CDR1 and CDR2 sequences are SGHTA and FQGNSA. V was pared by 6 bases and J by 5 bases, with 11 bases between. CDR3 residues: CASSWTDDNSPLHF. Incomplete CDR3 DNA: TGTGCCAGCAGTTGGACAGATGATAATTCACCC.

For this clone: With the read ending 3 residues before the CDR3 end, the germline J gene is used to fill in that end. The V call is TRBV5-1, the J call TRBJ2-7, with 7 positions matching TRBD1. CDR3 length equals 16 residues. V lost 3 bases and J lost 6; bases outside the gene matches: 15. The germline gives CDR1 SGHRS, CDR2 YFSETQ. Incomplete CDR3 DNA: TGCGCCAGCAGCTACAGAAAGGACAGGTCAACGCCCGAG. This sequence encodes CASSYRKDRSTPE. The CDR3 reads in full as CASSYRKDRSTPEQYF.

Note on this clone: The CDR3 end is not reached by the read, which stops 3 residues before it; the germline J gene fills it in. The chain employs TRBV30 and TRBJ2-3, with 10 bases aligning to TRBD2. The germline CDR1 and CDR2 sequences are GTSNPN and SVGIG (reference sequence). The CDR3 is 15 amino acids. CDR3 region: CAWSVQRGGDETQYF. CDR3 DNA (partial): TGTGCCTGGAGTGTCCAGCGGGGGGGGGACGAGACG.

As regards this clone: The sequenced fragment ends 3 residues before the CDR3 boundary, so the rest is inferred from the germline J gene. The chain couples TRBV6-1 to TRBJ1-5; TRBD1 might be the D (5 bases). Germline-derived CDR1 and CDR2 are MNHNS and SASEGT. The germline V and J ends were trimmed by 4 bases and 0 bases, with 13 bases remaining between them. This CDR3 is 16 amino acids long. CDR3 sequence: CASSGHRTYSNQPQHF. CDR3 DNA (partial): TGTGCCAGCAGTGGCCACAGGACGTATAGCAATCAGCCC.

In regard to this clone: Sequencing ends 3 residues short of the CDR3 end; the germline J gene provides the rest. J is TRBJ2-3 and V is TRBV2, with no clear D. The CDR3 length is 12 residues. The germline CDR1 and CDR2 sequences are SNHLY and FYNNEI. CDR3 DNA, as far as it was read: TGTGCCAGCAGTGAATCGAGGTTTGCG. Translation gives CASSESRFA. The complete CDR3 reads CASSESRFAQYF.

The DNA read from the CDR3 is TGTGCCAGCAACACCGAAGAGTACTATGGT. Protein: CASNTEEYYG. The CDR3 in full is CASNTEEYYGQYF. V usage is TRBV7-9 and J usage is TRBJ2-4; D unresolved. Read coverage stops 3 residues before the CDR3 terminus; the germline J gene supplies the remainder. The CDR3 is 13 amino acids. The germline gives CDR1 SEHNR, CDR2 FQNEAQ (reference sequence).

The covered CDR3 bases are TGCAGTGCTAGAGATGCAGGGGAGAATTCACCC. It codes for CSARDAGENSP. In full, the CDR3 reads CSARDAGENSPLHF. The chain links TRBV20-1 to TRBJ1-6; D might be TRBD1 (6 bases). Read coverage stops 3 residues before the CDR3 terminus; the germline J gene supplies the remainder. Germline V CDR1 and CDR2: DFQATT, SNEGSKA (reference sequence). This CDR3 is 14 amino acids long. V was pared by 0 bases and J by 7 bases, with 10 bases between.

Points on this clone: The DNA ends 3 residues before the CDR3 does, and the rest of the CDR3 is filled in from the germline J gene. The chain has TRBV7-3 and TRBJ2-1; TRBD2 agrees at 7 bases. With V trimmed by 5 bases and J by 9 bases, 13 bases remained unmatched. Germline V gene sequence: CDR1 SGHTA, CDR2 FQGTGA. CDR3 length equals 15 residues. This chain's CDR3 is CASSAGGSYKGEQFF. Partial CDR3 DNA: TGTGCCAGCAGCGCCGGGGGGAGCTACAAGGGTGAG.

The CDR3 sequence is CASSGGLAGEYEQYF. CDR3 bases read: TGTGCCAGTAGTGGCGGACTAGCGGGGGAATACGAG. This chain links TRBV19 with TRBJ2-7, with 13 bases identical to TRBD2. Coverage ceases 3 residues before the CDR3 finishes, and the germline J gene fills in the end. This CDR3 region has 15 residues. J was trimmed by 4 bases and V by 5 bases; bases with no gene match: 5. Germline V CDR1 and CDR2: LNHDA, SQIVND (reference sequence).

By frequency, this clone is large (0.1 to 1%). The read ends 3 residues before the CDR3 terminus; that terminus is restored from the germline J gene. The rearrangement links TRBV7-2 to TRBJ2-3, with D perhaps matching TRBD1 (5 bases). The germline V and J ends were trimmed by 5 bases and 2 bases, with 14 bases remaining between them. There are 15 residues in the CDR3. The germline CDR1 and CDR2 sequences are SGHTA and FQGNSA. The CDR3 sequence is CASSAQGWNTDTQYF. CDR3 DNA, as far as it was read: TGTGCCAGCAGCGCTCAGGGTTGGAACACAGATACG.

Concerning this clone: Coverage ceases 3 residues before the CDR3 finishes, and the germline J gene fills in the end. The V call is TRBV5-3, the J call TRBJ1-2; 8 positions agree with TRBD1. TRBV5-3 is labeled an ORF, and its function is uncertain. The CDR3 totals 14 residues. CDR3 region: CARSSGQGGEGYTF. The part of the CDR3 DNA that was read is TGTGCCAGAAGCTCTGGACAGGGAGGGGAGGGC.

In regard to this clone: Sequencing ends 3 residues short of the CDR3 end; the germline J gene provides the rest. The chain has TRBV7-6 and TRBJ2-3; 8 bases line up with TRBD2. Germline assignment: CDR1 SGHVS and CDR2 FNYEAQ. There are 16 residues in the CDR3. J was trimmed by 4 bases and V by 4 bases; bases with no gene match: 10. Incomplete CDR3 DNA: TGTGCCAGCAGCTCCCGCGGGGGGCATAACGCAGATACG. Its protein is CASSSRGGHNADT. The entire CDR3 protein reads CASSSRGGHNADTQYF.

As regards this clone: Sequencing ends 3 residues short of the CDR3 end; the germline J gene provides the rest. The J gene is TRBJ2-4, the V gene TRBV7-3; D gene ambiguous. Looked up from germline, CDR1 is SGHTA and CDR2 is FQGTGA. CDR3 length: 15 residues. Partial CDR3 DNA: TGTGCCAGCAGCTCAGACGGAGTAGCTAACTATGGT. It codes for CASSSDGVANYG. The whole CDR3 region reads CASSSDGVANYGQYF.

Remarks on this clone: The CDR3 goes on 3 residues after the read ends, and that part is filled in from the germline J gene. V gene TRBV30 combines with J gene TRBJ1-2; TRBD1 agrees at 9 bases. The germline V gene has CDR1 GTSNPN and CDR2 SVGIG (reference sequence). The CDR3 consists of 15 residues. After removal of 1 base from V and 3 bases from J, the junction contained 6 bases not matched to a gene. The CDR3 bases that were read are TGTGCCTGGAGTGGGACAGGGGAGCGTGACTATGGC. It yields the protein CAWSGTGERDYG. The complete CDR3 reads CAWSGTGERDYGYTF. The full variable domain, with the rest looked up from reference TRBV30 and TRBJ1-2, is SQTIHQWPATLVQPVGSPLSLECTVEGTSNPNLYWYRQAAGRGLQLLFYSVGIGQISSEVPQNLSASRPQDRQFILSSKKLLLSDSGFYLCAWSGTGERDYGYTFGSGTRLTVV.

On this clone itself: The sequence runs out 3 residues before the end of the CDR3; the remainder is reconstructed from the germline J gene. The chain links TRBV2 to TRBJ2-1; a possible D gene is TRBD1 (6 bases). V lost 7 bases and J 4 bases, leaving 11 bases between the germline ends. The CDR3 loop spans 13 amino acids. Germline V gives CDR1 SNHLY, CDR2 FYNNEI. The DNA read from the CDR3 is TGTGCCAGCAAGAACAGGGAGTACAATGAG. This codes for CASKNREYNE. Given in full, the CDR3 is CASKNREYNEQFF.

About this clone itself: The CDR3 end is not reached by the read, which stops 3 residues before it; the germline J gene fills it in. This chain links TRBV19 with TRBJ1-4; TRBD1 matches at 7 bases. The CDR3 covers 16 residues. Germline values: CDR1 LNHDA, CDR2 SQIVND (reference sequence). CDR3 in amino acids: CASSNRGPSGANVLFF. CDR3 DNA (partial): TGTGCCAGTAGTAACAGGGGTCCCTCTGGGGCCAACGTA.

As regards this clone: The observed sequence ends 3 residues before the CDR3 terminus, with the missing tail filled in from the germline J gene. The chain employs TRBV7-7 and TRBJ2-5; 9 bases align to TRBD1. The CDR3 totals 16 residues. The V gene end was trimmed by 5 bases and the J gene end by 0 bases; junction bases not matched to a gene: 7. Per germline, CDR1 SSHAT and CDR2 FNYEAQ (reference sequence). The CDR3 is CASSRTGALYQETQYF. The sequenced part of the CDR3 DNA is TGTGCCAGCAGCCGGACAGGGGCCCTGTACCAAGAGACC.

With regard to this clone: The read finishes 3 residues shy of the CDR3 end, and the germline J gene is used to complete it. The V and J genes are TRBV19 and TRBJ1-1; D may be TRBD1 (5 bases). Germline V gene sequence: CDR1 LNHDA, CDR2 SQIVND (reference sequence). This CDR3 has 12 amino acids. The sequenced part of the CDR3 DNA is TGTGCCAGTAGTATAGAGGGCCGGGGG. Amino acid sequence: CASSIEGRG. The whole CDR3 sequence is CASSIEGRGAFF.